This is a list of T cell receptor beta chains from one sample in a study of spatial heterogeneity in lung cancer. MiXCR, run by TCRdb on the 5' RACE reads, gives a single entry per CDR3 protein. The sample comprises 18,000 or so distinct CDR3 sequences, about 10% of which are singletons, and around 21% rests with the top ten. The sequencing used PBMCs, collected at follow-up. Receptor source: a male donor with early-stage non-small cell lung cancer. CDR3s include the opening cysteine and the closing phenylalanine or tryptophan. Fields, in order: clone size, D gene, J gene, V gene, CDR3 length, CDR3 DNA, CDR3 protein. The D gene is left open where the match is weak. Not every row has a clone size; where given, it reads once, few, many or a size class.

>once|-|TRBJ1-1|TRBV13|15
TGTGCCAGCAGCTTGCTACAGGGCATGAACACTGAAGCTTTCTTT
CASSLLQGMNTEAFF
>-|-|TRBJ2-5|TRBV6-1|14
TGTGCCAGCAGTGAGGGTGGAGGGTACGAGACCCAGTACTTC
CASSEGGGYETQYF
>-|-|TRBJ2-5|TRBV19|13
TGTGCCAGTAGTAGTAGGGCCCAAGAGACCCAGTACTTC
CASSSRAQETQYF
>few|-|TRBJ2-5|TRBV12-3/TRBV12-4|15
TGTGCCAGCAGTTTAGGTTCAGGGTCCCAAGAGACCCAGTACTTC
CASSLGSGSQETQYF
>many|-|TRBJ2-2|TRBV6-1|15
TGTGCCAGCAGTGAAGGTAGTACTAGTTCCGGGGAGCTGTTTTTT
CASSEGSTSSGELFF
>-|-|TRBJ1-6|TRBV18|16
TGTGCCAGCTCACCACAGCGACAGGACCGTAATTCACCCCTCCACTTT
CASSPQRQDRNSPLHF
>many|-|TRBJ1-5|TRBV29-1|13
TGCAGCGTTGCTTCGGGGGGTAATCAGCCCCAGCATTTT
CSVASGGNQPQHF
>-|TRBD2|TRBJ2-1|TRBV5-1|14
TGCGCCAGCAGCCCCGCTAGCGGAGACAATGAGCAGTTCTTC
CASSPASGDNEQFF
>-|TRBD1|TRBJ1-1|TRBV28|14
TGTGCCAGCGGACAGGGGGCTTGGTACACTGAAGCTTTCTTT
CASGQGAWYTEAFF
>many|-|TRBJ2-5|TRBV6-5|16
TGTGCCAGCAGTCCCACCGGGACCATGCTTCGAGAGACCCAGTACTTC
CASSPTGTMLRETQYF
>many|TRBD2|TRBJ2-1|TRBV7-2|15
TGTGCCAGCAGTCTAGCGGGGGGGCCCGATAATGAGCAGTTCTTC
CASSLAGGPDNEQFF
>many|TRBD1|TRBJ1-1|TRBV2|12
TGTGCCAGCACACAGGGGGGAACTGAAGCTTTCTTT
CASTQGGTEAFF
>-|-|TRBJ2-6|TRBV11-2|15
TGTGCCAGCAGCTTAATAAACTCTGGGGCCAACGTCCTGACTTTC
CASSLINSGANVLTF
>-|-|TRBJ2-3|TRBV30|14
TGTGCCTGGAGTGTCGGGGATTTGGCGGGTACGCAGTATTTT
CAWSVGDLAGTQYF
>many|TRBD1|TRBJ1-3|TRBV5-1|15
TGCGCCAGCAGCTCAGGGACAGGGACCGGAAACACCATATATTTT
CASSSGTGTGNTIYF
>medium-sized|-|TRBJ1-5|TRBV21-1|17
TGTGCCAGCAGCAAAGGCCACAAGATGTATAGCAATCAGCCCCAGCATTTT
CASSKGHKMYSNQPQHF
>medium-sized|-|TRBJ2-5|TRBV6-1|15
TGTGCCAGCAGTGGTTTCGACAGGTTCCAAGAGACCCAGTACTTC
CASSGFDRFQETQYF
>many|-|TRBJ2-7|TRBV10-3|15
TGTGCCATCAGTGAGTCGCCATCAGGCACCTACGAGCAGTACTTC
CAISESPSGTYEQYF
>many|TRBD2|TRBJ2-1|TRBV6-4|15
TGTGCCAGCAGTCTACTAGCGGGGGGTAGCAATGAGCAGTTCTTC
CASSLLAGGSNEQFF
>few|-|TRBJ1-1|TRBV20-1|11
TGCAGTGCTAGTGGCGGGGATGGAGCTTTCTTT
CSASGGDGAFF
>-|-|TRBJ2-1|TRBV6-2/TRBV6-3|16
TGTGCCAGCAATTCATACCAGACTAGTATGACGAATGAGCAGTTCTTC
CASNSYQTSMTNEQFF
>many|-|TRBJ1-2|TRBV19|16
TGTGCCAGTAGCGCCTCGACAGGCAATTTTAACTATGGCTACACCTTC
CASSASTGNFNYGYTF
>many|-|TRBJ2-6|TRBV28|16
TGTGCCAGCAGTTTAGGGGAGGCCTCTGGGGCCAACGTCCTGACTTTC
CASSLGEASGANVLTF
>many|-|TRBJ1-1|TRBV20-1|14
TGCAGTGCTAGACCCCCAGGGGAAGGAGGTGAAGCTTTCTTT
CSARPPGEGGEAFF
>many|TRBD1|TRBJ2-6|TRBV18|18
TGTGCCAGCTCCCTGTGGACAGGGGCGAGCTCTGGGGCCAACGTCCTGACTTTC
CASSLWTGASSGANVLTF
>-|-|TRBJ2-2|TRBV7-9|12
TGTGCCAGCAGCTTAGATACCGGGGAGCTGTTTTTT
CASSLDTGELFF
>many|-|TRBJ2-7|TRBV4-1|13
TGCGCCAGCAGCCATGCGCCAGGGGGGGAGCAGTACTTC
CASSHAPGGEQYF
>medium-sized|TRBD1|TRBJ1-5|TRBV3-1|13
TGTGCCAGCAGCCCAGGGGGCGGTCAGCCCCAGCATTTT
CASSPGGGQPQHF
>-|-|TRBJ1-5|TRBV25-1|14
TGTGCCAGCAGTTGGCAGGGTCAAAATCAGCCCCAGCATTTT
CASSWQGQNQPQHF
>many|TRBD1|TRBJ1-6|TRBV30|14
TGTGCCTGGAGTGCGGGACAGGATAATTCACCCCTCCACTTT
CAWSAGQDNSPLHF
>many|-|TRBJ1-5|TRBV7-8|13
TGTGCCAGCAGCTTGCGGGATAAGCAGCCCCAGCATTTT
CASSLRDKQPQHF
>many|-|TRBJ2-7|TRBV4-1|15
TGCGCCAGCAGCCAACTTATGCCTTCATCCTACGAGCAGTACTTC
CASSQLMPSSYEQYF
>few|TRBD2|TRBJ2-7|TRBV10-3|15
TGTGCCATCAGTGAAAGGCTAGCGGGACCCTACGAGCAGTACTTC
CAISERLAGPYEQYF
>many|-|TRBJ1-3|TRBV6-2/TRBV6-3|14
TGTGCCAGCAGCCCTATCGACCTTCGAGACACCATATATTTT
CASSPIDLRDTIYF
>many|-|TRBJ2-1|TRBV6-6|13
TGTGCCAGCAGTCCGGGGGCCTACAATGAGCAGTTCTTC
CASSPGAYNEQFF
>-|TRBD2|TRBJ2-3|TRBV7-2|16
TGTGCCAGCAACCCCACCCGGGGGGGAGGGGCAGATACGCAGTATTTT
CASNPTRGGGADTQYF
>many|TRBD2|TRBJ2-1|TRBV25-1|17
TGTGCCAGCAGTGAACCCGCCCTAGCGGGGCCCGGCAATGAGCAGTTCTTC
CASSEPALAGPGNEQFF
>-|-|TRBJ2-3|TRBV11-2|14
TGTGCCAGCAGCTTGCAGATCAGCACAGATACGCAGTATTTT
CASSLQISTDTQYF
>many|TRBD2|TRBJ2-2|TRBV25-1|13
TGTGCCAGCAGTGTCACTAGCGGCCGGGAGCTGTTTTTT
CASSVTSGRELFF
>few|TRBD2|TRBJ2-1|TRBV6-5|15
TGTGCCAGCTCCCCCCCCAGCGGGGGGGCATATGAGCAGTTCTTC
CASSPPSGGAYEQFF
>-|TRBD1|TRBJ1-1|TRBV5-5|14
TGTGCCAGCAGCAAGGGACAGTTATTCACTGAAGCTTTCTTT
CASSKGQLFTEAFF
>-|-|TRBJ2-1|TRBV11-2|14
TGTGCCAGCAGCTTGGCGGGACTCTACAATGAGCAGTTCTTC
CASSLAGLYNEQFF
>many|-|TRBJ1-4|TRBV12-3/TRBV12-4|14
TGTGCCAGCAGCTCCCAGGACATTAATGAAAAACTGTTTTTT
CASSSQDINEKLFF
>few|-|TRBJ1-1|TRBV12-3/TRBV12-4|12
TGTGCCAGCAGTTTAACCCTCGGTGAAGCTTTCTTT
CASSLTLGEAFF
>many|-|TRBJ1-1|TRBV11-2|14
TGTGCCAGCAGCTTTGGAGGATTTAGCACTGAAGCTTTCTTT
CASSFGGFSTEAFF
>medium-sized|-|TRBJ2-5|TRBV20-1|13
TGCAGTGCTTCGGACACGTACCAAGAGACCCAGTACTTC
CSASDTYQETQYF
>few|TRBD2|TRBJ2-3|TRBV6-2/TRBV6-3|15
TGTGCCAGCAGTTACGCTAGCGGGGTCTCGGATACGCAGTATTTT
CASSYASGVSDTQYF
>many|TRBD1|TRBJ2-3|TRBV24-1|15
TGCGCCACCAGTGACCAGGACAGGGTCCCAGATACGCAGTATTTT
CATSDQDRVPDTQYF
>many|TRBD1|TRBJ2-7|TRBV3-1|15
TGTGCCAGCAGCCCGGGACAGGTCCTTGCGCGCGAGCAGTACTTC
CASSPGQVLAREQYF
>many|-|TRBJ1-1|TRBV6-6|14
TGTGCCAGCAGTCCCGGACGGCTGAACACTGAAGCTTTCTTT
CASSPGRLNTEAFF
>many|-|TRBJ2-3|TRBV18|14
TGTGCCAGCTCACCAAGCACAGCCACAGATACGCAGTATTTT
CASSPSTATDTQYF
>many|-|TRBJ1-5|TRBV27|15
TGTGCCAGCAGTCCACGGGACGGGGAGAATCAGCCCCAGCATTTT
CASSPRDGENQPQHF
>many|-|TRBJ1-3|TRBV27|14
TGTGCCAGCAGTCCGACGGGATCTGAAAACACCATATATTTT
CASSPTGSENTIYF
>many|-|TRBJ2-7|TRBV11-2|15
TGTGCCAGCAGCTTAGGGGCGGGGCAACACTACGAGCAGTACTTC
CASSLGAGQHYEQYF
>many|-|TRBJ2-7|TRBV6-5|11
TGTGCCAGCAGTTACCGGTACGAGCAGTACTTC
CASSYRYEQYF